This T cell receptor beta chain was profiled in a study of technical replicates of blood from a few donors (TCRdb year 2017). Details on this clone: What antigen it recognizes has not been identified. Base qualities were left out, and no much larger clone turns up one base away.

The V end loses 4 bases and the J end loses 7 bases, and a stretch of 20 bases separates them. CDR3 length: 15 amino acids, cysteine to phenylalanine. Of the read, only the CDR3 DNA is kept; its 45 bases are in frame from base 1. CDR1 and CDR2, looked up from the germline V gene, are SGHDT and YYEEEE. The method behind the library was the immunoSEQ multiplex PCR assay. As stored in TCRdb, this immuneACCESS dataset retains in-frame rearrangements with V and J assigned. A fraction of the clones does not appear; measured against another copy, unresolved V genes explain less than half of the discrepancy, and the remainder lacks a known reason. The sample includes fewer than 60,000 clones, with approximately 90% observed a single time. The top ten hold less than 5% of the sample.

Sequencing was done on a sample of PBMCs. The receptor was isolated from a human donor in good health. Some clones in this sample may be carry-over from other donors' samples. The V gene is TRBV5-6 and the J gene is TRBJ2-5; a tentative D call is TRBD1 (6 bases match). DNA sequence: TGTGCCAGCAGCCCCACCTGGACAGCCGCAAGGACCCAGTACTTC. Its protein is CASSPTWTAARTQYF. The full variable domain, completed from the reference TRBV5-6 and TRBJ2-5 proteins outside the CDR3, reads DAGVTQSPTHLIKTRGQQVTLRCSPKSGHDTVSWYQQALGQGPQFIFQYYEEEERQRGNFPDRFSGHQFPNYSSELNVNALLLGDSALYLCASSPTWTAARTQYFGPGTRLLVL.